This entry lists 5 T cell receptor beta chains sequenced from one sample in a study of response to subunit inactivated influenza vaccine. TCRdb fed the RT-PCR reads into MiXCR, producing one record per CDR3 protein. The top ten clones hold over 10% of a sample with approximately 570,000 distinct CDR3 sequences, 7.6% of them seen once. Sequences were derived from PBMCs from blood, sampled less than 30 months after vaccination. The receptors come from a man between 50 and 75 years old who received an inactivated influenza vaccine.

This clonotype was observed at least ten times. This chain joins TRBV6-2 or TRBV6-3 and TRBJ2-1; 9 nucleotides align to TRBD1. J was trimmed by 8 bases and V by 4 bases; bases with no gene match: 6. Germline V CDR1 and CDR2: MNHEY, SVGEGT. The CDR3 is 14 residues long. The CDR3 is CASSSRDRDDEQFF. CDR3 coding DNA: TGTGCCAGCAGTTCCCGGGACAGGGATGATGAGCAGTTCTTC.

The V call is TRBV29-1, the J call TRBJ2-7; 14 bases agree with TRBD2. Germline assignment: CDR1 SQVTM and CDR2 ANQGSEA. The CDR3 covers 15 residues. With 5 bases clipped from V and 4 bases from J, the junction kept 7 bases outside the gene matches. This CDR3 reads CSVTGTSGRTYEQYF. The CDR3 coding sequence is TGCAGCGTTACCGGGACTAGCGGGAGAACTTACGAGCAGTACTTC.

Ten or more counts support this clonotype. The chain combines TRBV7-6 with TRBJ2-1; 7 bases are shared with TRBD2. Trimming at V came to 0 bases and at J to 8 bases, leaving 4 bases not matched to a gene. CDR3 length equals 14 residues. Germline values: CDR1 SGHVS, CDR2 FNYEAQ. Here the CDR3 DNA reads TGTGCCAGCAGCTTAGCCGTTAGCGGGCATGAGCAGTTCTTC. Its protein product is CASSLAVSGHEQFF.

In this sample, this clonotype turned up many times. The rearrangement uses TRBV12-3 or TRBV12-4 and TRBJ2-1; D perhaps matches TRBD1 (6 bases). V shed 5 bases and J shed 8 bases, with 19 bases lying between them. The CDR3 contains 15 residues. The CDR3 is CASSPGTSLLDEQFF. In DNA form, the CDR3 reads TGTGCCAGCAGTCCCGGGACATCCCTGTTGGATGAGCAGTTCTTC.

Details on this clonotype: Since a much larger clone is just one base distant, this may be a read error. Here the CDR3 DNA reads TGTGCCAGCAGCCTGGACCCGGGTCACGAGCATTACTTC. Its translation is CASSLDPGHEHYF. The V call is TRBV7-9, the J call TRBJ2-7; D remains ambiguous. Looked up from germline, CDR1 is SEHNR and CDR2 is FQNEAQ (reference sequence). This CDR3 comprises 13 residues.